The next 17 T cell receptor beta chains were all read from a single sample in a study of T cell changes during pregnancy in multiple sclerosis. Here immunoSEQ multiplex PCR was the method, and the copy in TCRdb shows in-frame clones only, minus some. The sample lists roughly 110,000 clones, 91% seen once, with around 1.6% in the top ten. The source material was peripheral blood, sampled before pregnancy. The receptors were sampled from a female donor with multiple sclerosis, enrolled in a pregnancy study.

CDR3 sequence (DNA): TGCGCCAGCAGCTACCAGGGGGCGTCTAATGAAAAACTGTTTTTT. This codes for CASSYQGASNEKLFF. This chain uses TRBV4-3 with TRBJ1-4; TRBD1 matches at 8 bases. The CDR3 consists of 15 residues. CDR1 and CDR2 (germline): LGHNA, YSLEER. With 5 bases clipped from V and 3 bases from J, the junction kept 5 bases outside the gene matches.

The chain joins TRBV5-1 to TRBJ1-2, with a tentative D call TRBD1 (5 bases). Trimming shortened V by 0 bases and J by 10 bases, and 16 bases separated the two germline ends. CDR1 and CDR2 (germline): SGHRS, YFSETQ. This CDR3 has 14 amino acids. CDR3 amino acids: CASSLDRIGEDYTF. The CDR3 DNA reads as TGCGCCAGCAGCTTGGACAGGATAGGAGAGGACTACACCTTC.

This clone was detected once. This CDR3 reads CASSLAGGNYEQYF. As DNA, the CDR3 is TGTGCCAGCAGCTTAGCGGGGGGGAATTACGAGCAGTACTTC. The rearrangement uses TRBV7-2 and TRBJ2-7; 7 nucleotides align to TRBD2. The CDR3 runs to 14 residues. Looked up from germline, CDR1 is SGHTA and CDR2 is FQGNSA. Trimming took 0 bases from V and 4 from J; bases not matched to a gene: 3.

The genes are TRBV11-3 and TRBJ2-1; 8 bases are a match to TRBD2. Germline V gene sequence: CDR1 SGHNT, CDR2 YENEEA. The CDR3 has 15 amino acids. After removal of 0 bases from V and 6 bases from J, the junction contained 4 bases not matched to a gene. In DNA form, the CDR3 reads TGTGCCAGCAGCTTAGACGGGGGGGCCTGCAATGAGCAGTTCTTC. It translates to CASSLDGGACNEQFF. Combining the CDR3 with reference TRBV11-3 and TRBJ2-1 gives the whole variable domain EAGVVQSPRYKIIEKKQPVAFWCNPISGHNTLYWYLQNLGQGPELLIRYENEEAVDDSQLPKDRFSAERLKGVDSTLKIQPAELGDSAVYLCASSLDGGACNEQFFGPGTRLTVL.

This chain joins TRBV27 and TRBJ1-6; 10 bases match TRBD1. The CDR3 consists of 20 residues. Germline CDR1 and CDR2: MNHEY and SMNVEV (reference sequence). V dropped 6 bases and J dropped 2; count of bases not matched to a gene: 16. Written as DNA, the CDR3 is TGTGCCAGCAGACCGGGACAGGGGTCCCCGTGGCTTCCCTATAATTCACCCCTCCACTTT. Its translation is CASRPGQGSPWLPYNSPLHF.

The rearrangement uses TRBV2 and TRBJ2-5, with TRBD2 matching over 15 bases. V was pared by 3 bases and J by 5 bases, with 7 bases of the junction left unmatched. CDR3 length: 17 residues. From germline, CDR1 is SNHLY and CDR2 FYNNEI. The CDR3 DNA reads as TGTGCCAGCAGTGATCCCTCCGGGACTAGCGGGAGGGAGACCCAGTACTTC. It yields the protein CASSDPSGTSGRETQYF.

The rearrangement uses TRBV15 and TRBJ2-1, with 7 bases aligning to TRBD2. The CDR3 is 15 residues long. Trimming cost V 1 base and J 3 bases; bases outside gene matches: 3. Germline V gives CDR1 LNHNV, CDR2 YYDKDF (reference sequence). In DNA, the CDR3 is TGTGCCACCAGCAGAGGGACTAGTAGCTACAATGAGCAGTTCTTC. Translating it yields CATSRGTSSYNEQFF.

The V gene is TRBV10-3, the J gene TRBJ2-1; D is uncertain. The germline V gene has CDR1 ENHRY and CDR2 SYGVKD. Between the trimmed V and J ends, which lost 6 bases and 3 bases, there was a span of 12 bases. CDR3 size: 14 residues. The CDR3 sequence: CAIRPTRGYNEQFF. CDR3 DNA sequence: TGTGCCATCAGGCCGACTCGCGGCTACAATGAGCAGTTCTTC.

The chain combines TRBV11-3 with TRBJ2-7, with 8 bases matching TRBD1. Germline assignment: CDR1 SGHNT and CDR2 YENEEA. The CDR3 covers 13 residues. Trimming cost V 5 bases and J 2 bases; bases outside gene matches: 2. Here the CDR3 DNA reads TGTGCCAGCAGCGAGACAGGGGCCTACGAGCAGTACTTC. This gives the protein CASSETGAYEQYF.

The chain uses TRBV7-9 and TRBJ1-5, with TRBD1 as a possible D gene (6 bases). Germline values: CDR1 SEHNR, CDR2 FQNEAQ (reference sequence). The CDR3 spans 14 residues. Deletions cut 5 bases from V and 6 bases from J, with 14 bases between. The CDR3 DNA reads TGTGCCAGCAGCGTACAGGGCCCGGGTCAGCCCCAGCATTTT. This translates into CASSVQGPGQPQHF.

The rearrangement uses TRBV7-3 and TRBJ1-6; D unresolved. This CDR3 is 15 amino acids long. Trimming cost V 2 bases and J 8 bases, with 13 bases left between them. Germline CDR1 SGHTA, CDR2 FQGTGA. This CDR3 reads CASSLGTGIDSPLHF. Written as DNA, the CDR3 is TGTGCCAGCAGCTTAGGTACGGGGATAGATTCACCCCTCCACTTT.

This clone occurred a few times. The chain carries TRBV7-8 and TRBJ1-5; tentatively, D is TRBD1 (6 bases). The CDR3 covers 15 residues. Germline lookup yields CDR1 SGHVS and CDR2 FQNEAQ. Trimming removed 5 bases from V and 3 bases from J, with 14 bases in between. The CDR3 DNA follows: TGTGCCAGCAGCCAAGACAGGTGGATCAATCAGCCCCAGCATTTT. It yields the protein CASSQDRWINQPQHF.

The CDR3 sequence: CASSLGLAGTYEQYF. CDR3 coding DNA: TGTGCCAGCAGTTTGGGACTAGCGGGAACCTACGAGCAGTACTTC. The rearrangement uses TRBV28 and TRBJ2-7; 13 bases map to TRBD2. Trimming took 3 bases from V and 2 from J; bases not matched to a gene: 1. The CDR3 has 15 residues. Germline V lookup: CDR1 MDHEN, CDR2 SYDVKM.

V is TRBV19 and J is TRBJ2-1; TRBD2 agrees at 11 bases. Germline values: CDR1 LNHDA, CDR2 SQIVND (reference sequence). The CDR3 sequence is 16 residues long. V was clipped by 2 bases and J by 9 bases; unmatched bases: 9. The CDR3: CASSIRISSGRSEQFF. CDR3 nucleotide sequence: TGTGCCAGTAGTATACGGATCTCTAGCGGGAGGAGTGAGCAGTTCTTC.

This chain uses TRBV19 with TRBJ1-1; 8 bases are shared with TRBD1. After removal of 1 base from V and 0 bases from J, the junction contained 7 bases not matched to a gene. Germline V gene data show CDR1 as LNHDA and CDR2 as SQIVND (reference sequence). The length of the CDR3 is 17 residues. CDR3 residues: CASSIGTGRTLNTEAFF. The CDR3 bases are TGTGCCAGTAGTATAGGGACAGGGAGAACACTGAACACTGAAGCTTTCTTT.

This clone was recorded a few times. The chain links TRBV7-6 to TRBJ1-3; no clear D gene. From germline, CDR1 is SGHVS and CDR2 FNYEAQ. V was clipped by 0 bases and J by 0 bases, with 9 bases between them. This CDR3 region has 16 residues. Here the CDR3 reads CASSLARVGSGNTIYF. The CDR3 DNA sequence: TGTGCCAGCAGCTTAGCCCGGGTGGGCTCTGGAAACACCATATATTTT.

The chain carries TRBV27 and TRBJ1-4, with TRBD1 as a possible D gene (6 bases). CDR3 length equals 13 residues. V lost 6 bases and J lost 8, with 13 bases in between. Germline loops: CDR1 MNHEY, CDR2 SMNVEV (reference sequence). The CDR3 region has the DNA TGTGCCAGCAGAACTCATGGGGGCGAAAAACTGTTTTTT. This gives the protein CASRTHGGEKLFF.